The 24 T cell receptor beta chains below all came from one sample that was sequenced in a study of T cells of healthy individuals. In TCRdb, the 5' RACE reads were re-called with MiXCR into one record per CDR3 protein. The sample carries under 70,000 distinct CDR3 sequences, 14% to 15% recorded once. Receptor source: a human donor in good health.

The genes are TRBV2 and TRBJ1-1; 7 bases are shared with TRBD1. The CDR3 covers 15 residues. V was clipped by 2 bases and J by 4 bases; unmatched bases: 7. Germline assignment: CDR1 SNHLY and CDR2 FYNNEI. CDR3 residues: CASSERQGSVTEAFF. For the CDR3, the DNA is TGTGCCAGCAGTGAACGACAGGGAAGTGTCACTGAAGCTTTCTTT.

This clonotype turned up a few times. The rearrangement uses TRBV10-3 and TRBJ2-7; unclear D gene. V was shortened by 0 bases and J by 4 bases, with 7 bases between the two germline ends. Germline loops: CDR1 ENHRY, CDR2 SYGVKD. CDR3 length: 13 amino acids. The CDR3 loop reads CAISESIMYEQYF. CDR3 bases: TGTGCCATCAGTGAGTCTATAATGTACGAGCAGTACTTC.

This chain links TRBV6-2 or TRBV6-3 with TRBJ2-1; 7 bases are shared with TRBD1. The CDR3 is made up of 16 amino acids. Germline-derived CDR1 and CDR2 are MNHEY and SVGEGT. J gave up 5 bases and V 4 bases, and 11 bases lay outside the gene matches. In DNA form, the CDR3 reads TGTGCCAGCAGTTCCTACCTTAGGGGGCAAGACAATGAGCAGTTCTTC. Amino acid sequence: CASSSYLRGQDNEQFF.

This clonotype was observed many times. This chain joins TRBV20-1 and TRBJ2-7; TRBD2 aligns across 8 bases. The V gene end was trimmed by 7 bases and the J gene end by 3 bases; junction bases not matched to a gene: 11. The CDR3 has 14 residues. Germline CDR1 and CDR2: DFQATT and SNEGSKA (reference sequence). CDR3 sequence: CSVTSDGPYYEQYF. CDR3 DNA: TGCAGTGTGACTAGCGACGGCCCCTACTACGAGCAGTACTTC.

This clonotype was detected a few times. The gene calls are TRBV7-6 and TRBJ2-1, with D perhaps assigned TRBD1 or TRBD2 (5 bases each). The CDR3 runs to 16 residues. CDR1 and CDR2 (germline): SGHVS, FNYEAQ. The V end lost 1 base, the J end lost 7 bases, and 17 bases lay between the germline ends. The CDR3, as DNA: TGTGCCAGCAGCTTAGATGGGGGTCGTTCGAGAAATGAGCAGTTCTTC. Translated: CASSLDGGRSRNEQFF.

This clonotype was counted ten times or more. The chain recombines TRBV27 with TRBJ1-2; D unresolved. With 4 bases removed from V and 2 bases from J, the gap between germline ends came to 8 bases. The CDR3 covers 13 residues. Germline V CDR1 and CDR2: MNHEY, SMNVEV (reference sequence). CDR3 coding DNA: TGTGCCAGCAGTTCCCCGTCCAACTATGGCTACACCTTC. The encoded protein is CASSSPSNYGYTF.

This chain links TRBV18 with TRBJ2-5, with 9 bases that match TRBD1. This CDR3 has 13 residues. V shed 4 bases, J shed 5 bases, and the junction held 2 bases outside the gene matches. Germline assignment: CDR1 KGHSH and CDR2 LQKENI. For the CDR3, the DNA is TGTGCCAGCTCACGGACAGGGGACGAGACCCAGTACTTC. Translating gives CASSRTGDETQYF.

This clonotype turned up a few times. The chain joins TRBV20-1 to TRBJ2-1; TRBD1 aligns across 9 bases. The germline gives CDR1 DFQATT, CDR2 SNEGSKA (reference sequence). V dropped 3 bases and J dropped 7; count of bases not matched to a gene: 4. This CDR3 has 13 amino acids. CDR3 nucleotides: TGCAGTGCTAGCGGGACAGGGCGGAATGAGCAGTTCTTC. Encoded protein: CSASGTGRNEQFF.

This clonotype was recorded at least ten times. Written as DNA, the CDR3 is TGTGCCAGCAGTACAGGAGCTAACTATGGCTACACCTTC. The encoded protein is CASSTGANYGYTF. The gene calls are TRBV6-1 and TRBJ1-2, with a possible D match to TRBD1 (5 bases). The CDR3 runs 13 residues. Germline CDR1 is MNHNS and CDR2 is SASEGT. Trimming took 5 bases from V and 0 from J, leaving 7 bases between them.

The chain joins TRBV7-6 to TRBJ2-1; TRBD2 matches at 7 bases. The CDR3 has 13 residues. J lost 8 bases, V lost 5 bases, and 6 bases had no gene match. Germline assignment: CDR1 SGHVS and CDR2 FNYEAQ. CDR3 region: CASSVREADEQFF. The DNA of the CDR3 is TGTGCCAGCAGCGTCCGGGAGGCTGATGAGCAGTTCTTC.

CDR3 nucleotides: TGTGCCAGCAGGGGCAGGGGGAATTTGGGCAATCAGCCCCAGCATTTT. Translating gives CASRGRGNLGNQPQHF. The chain combines TRBV2 with TRBJ1-5, with TRBD1 identical over 7 bases. Germline loops: CDR1 SNHLY, CDR2 FYNNEI. Trimming at V came to 6 bases and at J to 2 bases, leaving 10 bases not matched to a gene. This CDR3 has 16 residues.

This clonotype was counted ten times or more. V gene TRBV12-3 or TRBV12-4 combines with J gene TRBJ1-2, with D uncertain. This CDR3 spans 13 amino acids. The V end was cut by 2 bases, the J end by 4 bases, with 8 bases between. CDR3 sequence reads: CASSLRQRYGYTF. CDR3 coding DNA: TGTGCCAGCAGTTTAAGGCAACGCTATGGCTACACCTTC.

The V call is TRBV7-8, the J call TRBJ1-3; a possible D gene is TRBD1 (5 bases). CDR3 size: 16 residues. Germline assignment: CDR1 SGHVS and CDR2 FQNEAQ. Between the trimmed V and J ends, which lost 1 base and 0 bases, there was a span of 10 bases. CDR3 protein: CASSLGQSFSGNTIYF. CDR3 sequence (DNA): TGTGCCAGCAGCTTAGGACAGAGTTTCTCTGGAAACACCATATATTTT.

This clonotype turned up a few times. The CDR3 loop reads CSAAGTSVTYEQYF. The DNA of the CDR3 is TGCAGTGCGGCCGGGACTAGCGTAACCTACGAGCAGTACTTC. This chain joins TRBV20-1 and TRBJ2-7, with 10 nucleotides matching TRBD2. The CDR3 totals 14 residues. Trimming removed 6 bases from V and 2 bases from J; junction bases left unmatched: 7. Per germline, CDR1 DFQATT and CDR2 SNEGSKA (reference sequence).

This clonotype was observed at least ten times. The chain is built from TRBV2 and TRBJ1-2, with 7 bases lining up with TRBD1. CDR3 length: 14 residues. Germline V gene sequence: CDR1 SNHLY, CDR2 FYNNEI. V was clipped by 6 bases and J by 1 base; unmatched bases: 5. CDR3 in DNA: TGTGCCAGCAGGACAGGGTTCCTTAACTATGGCTACACCTTC. Translated: CASRTGFLNYGYTF.

In this sample, this clonotype turned up once. The CDR3 does not close with the conserved phenylalanine or tryptophan, likely indicating a read error. This rearrangement joins TRBV20-1 to TRBJ2-5; 13 bases line up with TRBD2. The CDR3 has 19 amino acids. The germline V gene encodes CDR1 DFQATT and CDR2 SNEGSKA (reference sequence). The junction had 15 bases not matched to a gene; V was cut back by 2 bases and J by 3 bases. This CDR3 is CSARPPEGLAGAFKETQYY. Written as DNA, the CDR3 is TGCAGTGCTAGACCGCCGGAAGGACTAGCGGGAGCCTTCAAAGAGACCCAGTACTAC.

V is TRBV4-2 and J is TRBJ2-1; 14 bases agree with TRBD2. This CDR3 contains 17 residues. CDR1 and CDR2 (germline): LGHNA, YNFKEQ. Unmatched junction bases numbered 7, after V lost 4 bases and J lost 5 bases. CDR3 nucleotide sequence: TGTGCCAGCAGCCCGACTAGCGGGGGGGCTCTAGACAATGAGCAGTTCTTC. Protein: CASSPTSGGALDNEQFF.

This clonotype has ten or more counts. V is TRBV2 and J is TRBJ2-7; D ambiguous. The CDR3 is 12 amino acids. CDR1 SNHLY and CDR2 FYNNEI come from the germline V gene. Trimming stripped 6 bases from V and 2 bases from J, with 8 bases between. The CDR3 spells CASSPGPYEQYF. The CDR3 coding sequence is TGTGCCAGCAGCCCCGGGCCCTACGAGCAGTACTTC.

The chain has TRBV6-6 and TRBJ2-7; D gene ambiguous. The CDR3 runs to 14 residues. The germline V and J ends were trimmed by 2 bases and 0 bases, with 8 bases remaining between them. Looked up from germline, CDR1 is MNHNY and CDR2 is SVGAGI (reference sequence). The CDR3 DNA follows: TGTGCCAGCAGTTACCGGCCATCCTCCTACGAGCAGTACTTC. Translated: CASSYRPSSYEQYF.

This clonotype occurred a few times. The chain is built from TRBV7-9 and TRBJ2-2; no clear D gene. V lost 10 bases, J lost 1 base, and 4 bases lay in between. Germline CDR1 and CDR2: SEHNR and FQNEAQ (reference sequence). The CDR3 extends over 11 amino acids. The CDR3 region is CATENTGELFF. Here the CDR3 DNA reads TGTGCCACCGAGAACACCGGGGAGCTGTTTTTT.

This clonotype was seen many times. V gene TRBV6-2 or TRBV6-3 combines with J gene TRBJ2-5, with TRBD1 as a possible D gene (6 bases). V lost 5 bases and J 5 bases, leaving 21 bases between the germline ends. This CDR3 region has 16 residues. Germline values: CDR1 MNHEY, CDR2 SVGEGT. CDR3 in DNA: TGTGCCAGCAGTCAGCCACTACAGGGCAATGTGGAGACCCAGTACTTC. Its protein product is CASSQPLQGNVETQYF.

This clonotype was observed at least ten times. The genes are TRBV6-2 or TRBV6-3 and TRBJ1-6; 7 positions agree with TRBD1. With 8 bases clipped from V and 7 bases from J, the junction kept 11 bases outside the gene matches. In germline, CDR1 is MNHEY, CDR2 SVGEGT. The length of the CDR3 is 15 residues. In nucleotides, the CDR3 is TGTGCCAGCGGAAAAGACAGGGCAGCAAATTCACCCCTCCACTTT. This translates into CASGKDRAANSPLHF.

The chain links TRBV7-8 to TRBJ2-1; D may be TRBD1 (7 bases). This CDR3 has 12 residues. Trimming removed 6 bases from V and 9 bases from J, with 12 bases in between. The germline V gene has CDR1 SGHVS and CDR2 FQNEAQ. DNA of the CDR3: TGTGCCAGCAGACGGCGGGACAGTGAGCAGTTCTTC. It codes for CASRRRDSEQFF.

V is TRBV29-1 and J is TRBJ2-2, with 7 bases fitting TRBD1. The CDR3 runs to 13 residues. CDR1 and CDR2 from the germline V gene are SQVTM and ANQGSEA. V dropped 7 bases and J dropped 6; count of bases not matched to a gene: 8. CDR3 sequence: CSAQTGTAGELFF. CDR3 nucleotide sequence: TGCAGCGCCCAGACAGGGACCGCCGGGGAGCTGTTTTTT.